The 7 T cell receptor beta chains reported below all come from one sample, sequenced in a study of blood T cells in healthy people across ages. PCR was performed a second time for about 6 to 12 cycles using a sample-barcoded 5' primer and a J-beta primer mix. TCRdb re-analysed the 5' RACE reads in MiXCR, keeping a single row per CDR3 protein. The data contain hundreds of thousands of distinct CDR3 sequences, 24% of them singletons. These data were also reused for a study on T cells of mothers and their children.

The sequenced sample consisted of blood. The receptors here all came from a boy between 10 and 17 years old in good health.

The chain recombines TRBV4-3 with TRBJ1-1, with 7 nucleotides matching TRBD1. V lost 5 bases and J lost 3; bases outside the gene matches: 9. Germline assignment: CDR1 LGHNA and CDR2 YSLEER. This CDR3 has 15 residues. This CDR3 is CASSSGTVSDTEAFF. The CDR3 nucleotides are TGCGCCAGCAGCTCAGGGACAGTAAGTGACACTGAAGCTTTCTTT.

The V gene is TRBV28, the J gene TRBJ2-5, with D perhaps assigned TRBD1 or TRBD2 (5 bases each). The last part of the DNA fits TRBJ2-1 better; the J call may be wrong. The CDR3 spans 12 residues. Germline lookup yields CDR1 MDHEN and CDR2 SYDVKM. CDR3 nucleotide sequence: TGTGCCAGCAGTTTTCGGGGCCATGAGCAGTTCTTC. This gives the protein CASSFRGHEQFF.

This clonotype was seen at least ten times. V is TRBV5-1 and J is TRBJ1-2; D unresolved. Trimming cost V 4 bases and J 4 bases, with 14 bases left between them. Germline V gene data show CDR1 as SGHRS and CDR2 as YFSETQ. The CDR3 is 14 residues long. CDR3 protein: CASSREGGSYGYTF. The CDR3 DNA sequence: TGCGCCAGCAGCCGGGAAGGCGGCTCCTATGGCTACACCTTC.

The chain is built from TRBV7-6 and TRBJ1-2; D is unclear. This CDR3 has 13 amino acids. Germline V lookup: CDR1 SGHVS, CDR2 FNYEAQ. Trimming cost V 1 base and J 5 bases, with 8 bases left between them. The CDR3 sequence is CASSLEFEYGYTF. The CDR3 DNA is TGTGCCAGCAGCTTAGAGTTTGAGTATGGCTACACCTTC.

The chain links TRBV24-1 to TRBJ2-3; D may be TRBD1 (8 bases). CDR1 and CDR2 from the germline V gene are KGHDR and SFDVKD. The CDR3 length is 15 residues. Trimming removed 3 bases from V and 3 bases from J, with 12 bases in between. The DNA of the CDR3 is TGTGCCACCAGTGATCTACAGGGGGGGACAGATACGCAGTATTTT. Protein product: CATSDLQGGTDTQYF.

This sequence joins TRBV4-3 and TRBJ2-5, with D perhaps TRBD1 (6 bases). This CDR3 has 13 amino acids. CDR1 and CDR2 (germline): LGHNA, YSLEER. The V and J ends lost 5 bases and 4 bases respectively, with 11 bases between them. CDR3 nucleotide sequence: TGCGCCAGCAGCTTCCTCAGGGGAGAGACCCAGTACTTC. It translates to CASSFLRGETQYF.

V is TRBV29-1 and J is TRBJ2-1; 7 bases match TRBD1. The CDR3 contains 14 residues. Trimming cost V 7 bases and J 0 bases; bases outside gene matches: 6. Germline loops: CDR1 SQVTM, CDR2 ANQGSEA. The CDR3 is CSGLQGPSYNEQFF. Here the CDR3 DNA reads TGCAGCGGCCTACAGGGGCCCTCCTACAATGAGCAGTTCTTC.